This TCR beta chain came from a study of T cell repertoires in cytomegalovirus infection. Study details: TCR beta signatures that were public indicated CMV infection and matching HLA type. Whole-study results and caveats: HLA-C-restricted CMV clonotypes gave the most frequent clonotype in two of eight donors.

TCRdb reprocessed the reads with MiXCR, giving one entry per CDR3 protein. The data contain roughly 230,000 distinct CDR3 sequences, 22% of them singletons. To note about this clonotype: Its matching antigen is unknown. The junction does not match germline at one end; this may be a read error.

This CDR3 contains 12 residues. Germline V CDR1 and CDR2: MGHRA, YSYEKL. This TCR came from a human donor in good health (CMV status not recorded). Some clones in this sample may be carry-over from other donors' samples. Sequences were obtained from CD8+ T cells from PBMCs. This chain uses TRBV4-1 with TRBJ1-1; maybe TRBD1 (6 bases). CDR3 sequence reads: CASSVRGQEAFF. In DNA form, the CDR3 reads TGTGCCAGCAGCGTCCGGGGGCAAGAAGCTTTCTTT.